These 13 T cell receptor beta chains came from one sample sequenced in a study of blood T cell repertoires in COVID-19. Clones were sequenced by immunoSEQ multiplex PCR, and TCRdb holds only the in-frame ones, with some missing. Of approximately 300,000 clones in the sample, roughly 86% were seen once. Sequencing was carried out using PBMCs or T cells enriched from blood (not recorded which). These receptors were collected from a woman aged 18-30 years who had recovered from COVID-19.

V is TRBV5-4 and J is TRBJ2-1, with TRBD2 as a possible D gene (5 bases). The CDR3 has 14 residues. V lost 4 bases to trimming and J lost 6 bases, with 14 bases between them. Germline CDR1 SGHNT, CDR2 YYREEE (reference sequence). This chain's CDR3 is CASSRPEGFNEQFF. CDR3 nucleotide sequence: TGTGCCAGCAGCCGCCCAGAGGGTTTCAATGAGCAGTTCTTC.

J is TRBJ2-7 and V is TRBV13; 11 nucleotides align to TRBD2. Looked up from germline, CDR1 is PRHDT and CDR2 is FYEKMQ (reference sequence). V gave up 6 bases and J gave up 0 bases; unmatched junction bases: 4. CDR3 size: 15 residues. Written as DNA, the CDR3 is TGTGCCAGCAGTCGTAGCGGGAGGGTCTCCTACGAGCAGTACTTC. Protein sequence: CASSRSGRVSYEQYF. The full variable domain, rest sourced from reference TRBV13 and TRBJ2-7, is AAGVIQSPRHLIKEKRETATLKCYPIPRHDTVYWYQQGPGQDPQFLISFYEKMQSDKGSIPDRFSAQQFSDYHSELNMSSLELGDSALYFCASSRSGRVSYEQYFGPGTRLTVT.

The rearrangement uses TRBV19 and TRBJ2-3; D is undetermined. The CDR3 has 14 residues. Trimming shortened V by 0 bases and J by 9 bases, and 13 bases separated the two germline ends. Germline V gene data show CDR1 as LNHDA and CDR2 as SQIVND (reference sequence). CDR3 region: CASSIDALSGTQYF. The CDR3, as DNA: TGTGCCAGTAGTATAGACGCACTAAGTGGGACGCAGTATTTT.

The rearrangement joins TRBV7-2 to TRBJ2-5; D not certain. This CDR3 is 13 amino acids long. With 3 bases removed from V and 5 bases from J, the gap between germline ends came to 10 bases. CDR1 and CDR2 from the germline V gene are SGHTA and FQGNSA. The CDR3 coding sequence is TGTGCCAGCAGCTTGGGTCAGAGGGAGACCCAGTACTTC. As protein: CASSLGQRETQYF.

The chain joins TRBV27 to TRBJ2-2; TRBD1 aligns across 11 bases. Germline loops: CDR1 MNHEY, CDR2 SMNVEV (reference sequence). This CDR3 region has 16 residues. V shed 5 bases and J 7 bases; nucleotides not matched to a gene: 9. In nucleotides, the CDR3 is TGTGCCAGCAGTAGCCGGGACAGGGGGTTTTTCGGGGAGCTGTTTTTT. Translating it yields CASSSRDRGFFGELFF.

Points on this clone: Other DNA sequences in the sample encode the same CDR3. The chain recombines TRBV27 with TRBJ2-7, with TRBD2 matching 8 bases. CDR3 length equals 16 residues. Germline CDR1 and CDR2: MNHEY and SMNVEV (reference sequence). V trimming: 0 bases; J trimming: 2 bases; junction bases outside the gene matches: 6. The CDR3 sequence: CASSLSGTSGAYEQYF. In DNA, the CDR3 is TGTGCCAGCAGTTTATCGGGAACTAGCGGAGCCTACGAGCAGTACTTC.

The V gene is TRBV7-2, the J gene TRBJ2-3; 7 positions agree with TRBD2. Germline-derived CDR1 and CDR2 are SGHTA and FQGNSA. V gave up 5 bases and J gave up 1 base; unmatched junction bases: 3. The CDR3 sequence is 14 residues long. The CDR3 nucleotides read TGTGCCAGCAGCCGGGACTACGGCACAGATACGCAGTATTTT. Translation gives CASSRDYGTDTQYF.

This clone has a single count. V and J are TRBV23-1 and TRBJ1-3; 10 nucleotides match TRBD1. TRBV23-1 belongs to the ORF category, with a function that is uncertain. The V segment lost 3 bases and the J segment 4 bases; nucleotides outside the gene matches: 15. The CDR3 sequence is 19 residues long. The CDR3 spells CASSHPRADGTGVGNTIYF. The CDR3 DNA is TGCGCCAGCAGTCACCCTCGAGCGGACGGGACAGGGGTAGGAAACACCATATATTTT.

This clone has just a few counts. The chain has TRBV5-1 and TRBJ1-3, with a weak D call TRBD1 (5 bases). Germline V gene sequence: CDR1 SGHRS, CDR2 YFSETQ. The CDR3 consists of 16 residues. V lost 4 bases to trimming and J lost 4 bases, with 18 bases between them. CDR3 bases: TGCGCCAGCAGCCCGGAATGGGGGGTTTCAGGAAACACCATATATTTT. Translating it yields CASSPEWGVSGNTIYF.

The chain uses TRBV10-2 and TRBJ1-5; D is uncertain. Germline V gene lookup returns CDR1 WSHSY and CDR2 SAAADI. The CDR3 is 16 amino acids. V lost 0 bases, J lost 4 bases, and 13 bases lay in between. This CDR3 is CASSESRMAGNQPQHF. In DNA form, the CDR3 reads TGCGCCAGCAGTGAGTCGAGGATGGCGGGGAATCAGCCCCAGCATTTT.

The rearrangement joins TRBV28 to TRBJ1-5, with TRBD1 as a possible D gene (5 bases). Germline V gene data show CDR1 as MDHEN and CDR2 as SYDVKM. Trimming removed 2 bases from V and 1 base from J, with 9 bases in between. The CDR3 has 15 residues. The CDR3 loop is CASSLVRGSNQPQHF. The CDR3 DNA follows: TGTGCCAGCAGTTTAGTACGGGGGAGCAATCAGCCCCAGCATTTT.

This chain joins TRBV5-1 and TRBJ2-7; 10 bases match TRBD2. The germline V gene has CDR1 SGHRS and CDR2 YFSETQ. V lost 5 bases, J lost 0 bases, and 8 bases stayed unmatched. The CDR3 extends over 16 amino acids. This CDR3 is CASSFGASGSSYEQYF. The CDR3, as DNA: TGCGCCAGCAGTTTTGGGGCTAGCGGGAGCTCCTACGAGCAGTACTTC. Based on the CDR3 plus reference TRBV5-1 and TRBJ2-7, the full variable domain is KAGVTQTPRYLIKTRGQQVTLSCSPISGHRSVSWYQQTPGQGLQFLFEYFSETQRNKGNFPGRFSGRQFSNSRSEMNVSTLELGDSALYLCASSFGASGSSYEQYFGPGTRLTVT.

V usage is TRBV5-1 and J usage is TRBJ2-7, with a weak D call TRBD2 (5 bases). CDR1 is SGHRS, CDR2 YFSETQ, per germline. CDR3 length: 15 residues. The germline V and J ends were trimmed by 4 bases and 3 bases, with 17 bases remaining between them. CDR3 sequence: CASSSTGVGNYEQYF. The DNA for the CDR3 is TGCGCCAGCAGCAGCACCGGGGTTGGGAACTACGAGCAGTACTTC.